This entry is about one T cell receptor beta chain. It may be a read error: a sequence one base away is much more abundant. This specimen comes from a study of type 1 and type 2 diabetes patients. CDR1 and CDR2 (germline): ENHRY, SYGVKD. The CDR3 is 13 residues long. V dropped 6 bases and J dropped 4 bases, with 12 bases sitting between them. Genomic DNA was the PCR template. Multiplex PCR with 30 forward and 13 reverse primers amplified the TCR beta CDR3. TCRdb redid the calling of the multiplex PCR reads with MiXCR, one entry per CDR3 protein. The sample lists a few hundred thousand distinct CDR3 sequences; roughly 44% were seen once.

The V gene is TRBV10-3, the J gene TRBJ1-2; D is undetermined. What was sequenced was peripheral blood mononuclear cells (PBMCs). The source of this sequence is a man aged 18 to 30 with type 2 diabetes. CDR3 coding DNA: TGTGCCATCAGAGAGGGATCCGGCTATGGCTACACCTTC. Its translation is CAIREGSGYGYTF.